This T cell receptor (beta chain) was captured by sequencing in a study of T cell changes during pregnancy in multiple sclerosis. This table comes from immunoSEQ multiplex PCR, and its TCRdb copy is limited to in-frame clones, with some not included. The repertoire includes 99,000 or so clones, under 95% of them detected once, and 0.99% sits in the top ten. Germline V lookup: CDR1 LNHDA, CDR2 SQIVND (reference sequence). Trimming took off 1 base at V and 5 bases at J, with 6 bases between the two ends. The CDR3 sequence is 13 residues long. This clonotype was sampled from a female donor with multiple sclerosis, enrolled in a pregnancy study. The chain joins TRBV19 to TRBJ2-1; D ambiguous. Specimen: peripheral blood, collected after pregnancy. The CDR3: CASSIARNNEQFF. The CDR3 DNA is TGTGCCAGTAGTATAGCGAGGAACAATGAGCAGTTCTTC.